Listed here are 28 T cell receptor beta chains from one sample, sequenced in a study of human T cells and chemical hapten exposure. Time point: healthy volunteer bleed at 2 weeks. Unfractionated whole blood served as the source for total RNA extraction. TCRdb recomputed calls from the RACE reads with MiXCR, one row per CDR3 protein. The sample shows around 130,000 distinct CDR3 sequences, approximately 9.5% of them seen only once. Material: whole blood. Receptors originate from a male donor in good health. Some clones in this sample may be carry-over from other donors' samples.

The chain joins TRBV18 to TRBJ1-1; D unclear. Germline CDR1 and CDR2: KGHSH and LQKENI. The CDR3 has 14 residues. V was pared by 3 bases and J by 8 bases, with 16 bases between. The CDR3 loop is CASSPIGLLAEAFF. Written as DNA, the CDR3 is TGTGCCAGCTCACCGATTGGCCTCCTGGCAGAAGCTTTCTTT.

This clonotype was counted at least ten times. The chain combines TRBV2 with TRBJ2-7; D may be TRBD2 (5 bases). V was trimmed by 8 bases and J by 0 bases, leaving 14 bases between them. Germline values: CDR1 SNHLY, CDR2 FYNNEI. The CDR3 is made up of 14 amino acids. Written as DNA, the CDR3 is TGTGCCAGCCAGGACTCTGCTAGCTCCTACGAGCAGTACTTC. Its translation is CASQDSASSYEQYF.

In this sample, this clonotype turned up many times. The chain is built from TRBV10-3 and TRBJ2-5; tentative D call: TRBD2 (5 bases). V was shortened by 5 bases and J by 4 bases, with 14 bases between the two germline ends. The germline V gene has CDR1 ENHRY and CDR2 SYGVKD. The CDR3 sequence is 14 residues long. As DNA, the CDR3 is TGTGCCATCAGTTCCTTCGGGGATCGAGAGACCCAGTACTTC. This sequence encodes CAISSFGDRETQYF.

This clonotype has at least ten counts. J is TRBJ2-1 and V is TRBV20-1, with 12 bases matching TRBD2. The V gene end was trimmed by 3 bases and the J gene end by 4 bases; junction bases not matched to a gene: 7. The CDR3 has 16 residues. Germline V gives CDR1 DFQATT, CDR2 SNEGSKA (reference sequence). DNA for the CDR3: TGCAGTGCTAGTGGGTCTAGCGGGAGGGGTTACAATGAGCAGTTCTTC. Protein sequence: CSASGSSGRGYNEQFF.

The CDR3 DNA follows: TGTGCCAGCAGTACGACTAGCGTTAGCTACAATGAGCAGTTCTTC. Its protein is CASSTTSVSYNEQFF. J is TRBJ2-1 and V is TRBV7-2, with 8 bases that match TRBD2. Losses at the gene ends were 6 bases for V and 3 bases for J; bases not matched to a gene: 7. Germline loops: CDR1 SGHTA, CDR2 FQGNSA. This CDR3 spans 15 amino acids.

This rearrangement joins TRBV20-1 to TRBJ1-6; no clear D. The ends were cut back, 3 bases at V and 2 bases at J, with 8 bases in the middle. CDR3 size: 14 residues. Germline CDR1 is DFQATT and CDR2 is SNEGSKA (reference sequence). CDR3 residues: CSARKVPYNSPLHF. The CDR3, as DNA: TGCAGTGCTAGGAAGGTCCCCTATAATTCACCCCTCCACTTT.

The chain employs TRBV27 and TRBJ2-4; 15 nucleotides align to TRBD2. Unmatched junction bases numbered 8, after V lost 5 bases and J lost 0 bases. The CDR3 covers 19 residues. Per the germline V gene, CDR1 is MNHEY and CDR2 is SMNVEV (reference sequence). Here the CDR3 DNA reads TGTGCCAGCAGTCTGCGGACTAGCGGGAGGGCCGAAGCCAAAAACATTCAGTACTTC. It encodes CASSLRTSGRAEAKNIQYF.

The DNA of the CDR3 is TGTGCCAGCAGTTTAGTGGGACGCGAGCAGTACTTC. Translating gives CASSLVGREQYF. The chain has TRBV28 and TRBJ2-7; the D gene could be TRBD1 or TRBD2 (5 bases each). This CDR3 region has 12 residues. Trimming removed 2 bases at V and 6 bases at J, with 8 bases between. The germline gives CDR1 MDHEN, CDR2 SYDVKM.

A few counts support this clonotype. This chain uses TRBV20-1 with TRBJ2-5; TRBD2 is a possible D gene (7 bases). The CDR3 has 16 residues. The germline V gene encodes CDR1 DFQATT and CDR2 SNEGSKA (reference sequence). The V end was cut by 0 bases, the J end by 2 bases, with 16 bases between. CDR3 amino acids: CSARDRGGFDQETQYF. The CDR3, as DNA: TGCAGTGCTAGAGATAGGGGGGGCTTTGATCAAGAGACCCAGTACTTC.

This clonotype appeared many times. J is TRBJ2-7 and V is TRBV20-1; D is possibly TRBD1 (6 bases). Deletions cut 1 base from V and 4 bases from J, with 14 bases between. CDR1 is DFQATT and CDR2 is SNEGSKA in the germline V gene (reference sequence). The CDR3 is made up of 14 amino acids. CDR3 nucleotides: TGCAGTGCTAGAGGGACAGAGAACCTTTACGAGCAGTACTTC. It encodes CSARGTENLYEQYF.

The J gene is TRBJ2-3, the V gene TRBV20-1; D ambiguous. Germline V gene sequence: CDR1 DFQATT, CDR2 SNEGSKA (reference sequence). The CDR3 spans 15 residues. V was pared by 4 bases and J by 0 bases, with 14 bases between. CDR3 residues: CSATPPASSTDTQYF. The DNA for the CDR3 is TGCAGTGCTACTCCACCAGCGAGCAGCACAGATACGCAGTATTTT.

On this clonotype itself: Germline is not matched at one junction end, which may reflect a read error. The chain has TRBV3-1 and TRBJ2-1; 9 bases fit TRBD1. This CDR3 comprises 11 residues. Looked up from germline, CDR1 is LGHDT and CDR2 is YNNKEL (reference sequence). Here the CDR3 reads CASSQYRGQVF. CDR3 coding DNA: TGTGCCAGCAGCCAGTACAGGGGGCAGGTCTTC.

V gene TRBV6-1 combines with J gene TRBJ2-1; TRBD2 matches at 9 bases. Looked up from germline, CDR1 is MNHNS and CDR2 is SASEGT. After removal of 4 bases from V and 3 bases from J, the junction contained 7 bases not matched to a gene. The CDR3 sequence is 16 residues long. CDR3 region: CASSGPPREGYNEQFF. The DNA of the CDR3 is TGTGCCAGCAGTGGACCCCCGCGGGAGGGCTACAATGAGCAGTTCTTC.

This clonotype was found many times. V and J are TRBV6-6 and TRBJ2-7; 10 positions match TRBD2. Trimming took 4 bases from V and 3 from J; bases not matched to a gene: 3. The germline V gene encodes CDR1 MNHNY and CDR2 SVGAGI (reference sequence). This CDR3 spans 14 amino acids. The CDR3, as DNA: TGTGCCAGCAGTTTGTCTAGCGGGAGCTACGAGCAGTACTTC. Translation gives CASSLSSGSYEQYF.

Only a few counts were recorded for this clonotype. The V and J genes are TRBV12-3 or TRBV12-4 and TRBJ2-7; tentatively, D is TRBD2 (6 bases). V gave up 6 bases and J gave up 3 bases, with 24 bases separating them. The CDR3 sequence is 17 residues long. The CDR3 here is CASSRAWRATVGYEQYF. The DNA of the CDR3 is TGTGCCAGCAGCCGCGCTTGGAGGGCCACCGTTGGCTACGAGCAGTACTTC.

J is TRBJ2-6 and V is TRBV7-8, with D uncertain. CDR1 and CDR2 from the germline V gene are SGHVS and FQNEAQ. V was clipped by 5 bases and J by 0 bases, with 11 bases between them. The CDR3 extends over 16 amino acids. This CDR3 reads CASSRSRTSGANVLTF. The DNA of the CDR3 is TGTGCCAGCAGCCGATCCCGAACCTCTGGGGCCAACGTCCTGACTTTC.

This clonotype appeared a few times. The rearrangement links TRBV5-4 to TRBJ2-2; no clear D gene. The CDR3 extends over 14 amino acids. The V end was cut by 2 bases, the J end by 6 bases, with 11 bases between. The germline V gene encodes CDR1 SGHNT and CDR2 YYREEE (reference sequence). In nucleotides, the CDR3 is TGTGCCAGCAGCTTAGGGCCAGCGCCCGGGGAGCTGTTTTTT. Translating it yields CASSLGPAPGELFF. The full variable domain, completed using reference TRBV5-4 and TRBJ2-2, is ETGVTQSPTHLIKTRGQQVTLRCSSQSGHNTVSWYQQALGQGPQFIFQYYREEENGRGNFPPRFSGLQFPNYSSELNVNALELDDSALYLCASSLGPAPGELFFGEGSRLTVL.

This clonotype has a handful of counts. This chain joins TRBV27 and TRBJ2-7; D could derive from TRBD1 or TRBD2 (5 bases each). V lost 6 bases and J 3 bases, leaving 18 bases between the germline ends. The CDR3 runs to 15 residues. Germline V gene lookup returns CDR1 MNHEY and CDR2 SMNVEV (reference sequence). In DNA, the CDR3 is TGTGCCAGCAGGTCCCCGGGACCCGATTTCTACGAGCAGTACTTC. Its protein is CASRSPGPDFYEQYF.

The chain carries TRBV27 and TRBJ2-7, with 8 bases lining up with TRBD1. With 5 bases clipped from V and 4 bases from J, the junction kept 4 bases outside the gene matches. CDR3 length: 13 amino acids. Germline lookup yields CDR1 MNHEY and CDR2 SMNVEV (reference sequence). CDR3 in amino acids: CASSIGTGYEQYF. In nucleotides, the CDR3 is TGTGCCAGCAGTATAGGGACAGGTTACGAGCAGTACTTC.

This chain joins TRBV6-5 and TRBJ1-6, with D possibly being TRBD1 (6 bases). CDR1 and CDR2 (germline): MNHEY, SVGAGI. The CDR3 runs 16 residues. The germline V and J ends were trimmed by 4 bases and 8 bases, with 18 bases remaining between them. The CDR3 here is CASSWRTEGGHSPLHF. The CDR3 DNA reads TGTGCCAGCAGTTGGAGGACGGAAGGGGGGCATTCACCCCTCCACTTT.

This clonotype showed up just a few times. The V and J genes are TRBV30 and TRBJ2-1; D is possibly TRBD2 (5 bases). With 4 bases removed from V and 6 bases from J, the gap between germline ends came to 7 bases. The CDR3 runs 11 residues. Germline-derived CDR1 and CDR2 are GTSNPN and SVGIG (reference sequence). The CDR3 DNA reads TGTGCCTGGACTGAGGGCAATGAGCAGTTCTTC. It specifies CAWTEGNEQFF.

This clonotype was recorded once. This chain connects TRBV20-1 to TRBJ2-7; D possibly corresponds to TRBD2 (5 bases). CDR3 length: 14 amino acids. Germline V lookup: CDR1 DFQATT, CDR2 SNEGSKA (reference sequence). V was trimmed by 5 bases and J by 1 base, leaving 15 bases between them. This chain's CDR3 is CSAARRTYSYEQYF. The DNA of the CDR3 is TGCAGTGCTGCCCGCAGGACTTATTCCTACGAGCAGTACTTC.

The V call is TRBV6-1, the J call TRBJ2-7; the match to TRBD2 covers 8 bases. The CDR3 sequence is 15 residues long. Germline trimming cut 1 base from V and 1 base from J; bases unmatched to any gene: 3. Germline V gene sequence: CDR1 MNHNS, CDR2 SASEGT. As DNA, the CDR3 is TGTGCCAGCAGTGAAGTGAGCGGGAGATCCTACGAGCAGTACTTC. This sequence encodes CASSEVSGRSYEQYF.

The chain is built from TRBV3-1 and TRBJ2-7, with 9 bases aligning to TRBD1. The CDR3 contains 17 residues. Germline CDR1 is LGHDT and CDR2 is YNNKEL (reference sequence). Unmatched junction bases numbered 12, after V lost 0 bases and J lost 6 bases. Here the CDR3 reads CASSQETMDRGSGEQYF. In DNA form, the CDR3 reads TGTGCCAGCAGCCAAGAAACGATGGACAGGGGTTCAGGCGAGCAGTACTTC.

V gene TRBV10-2 combines with J gene TRBJ2-3, with a possible D match to TRBD2 (6 bases). CDR3 length: 14 residues. Trimming shortened V by 3 bases and J by 2 bases, and 9 bases separated the two germline ends. Germline CDR1 and CDR2: WSHSY and SAAADI. The CDR3 protein is CASSDWRATDTQYF. In DNA form, the CDR3 reads TGCGCCAGCAGTGATTGGAGGGCCACAGATACGCAGTATTTT.

This clonotype came up a few times. The V and J genes are TRBV10-3 and TRBJ2-7, with TRBD1 identical over 10 bases. Unmatched junction bases numbered 4, after V lost 5 bases and J lost 0 bases. Germline CDR1 ENHRY, CDR2 SYGVKD. There are 15 residues in the CDR3. CDR3 sequence (DNA): TGTGCCATCAGTACGGACAGGGGGAGCTCCTACGAGCAGTACTTC. Translated, it gives CAISTDRGSSYEQYF.

This clonotype has a count of ten or more. The genes are TRBV12-3 or TRBV12-4 and TRBJ2-1, with TRBD1 matching over 7 bases. The ends lost 5 bases at V and 2 bases at J; junction bases unmatched: 9. This CDR3 spans 16 amino acids. CDR3: CASSLKGQLTYNEQFF. CDR3 DNA: TGTGCCAGCAGTCTCAAGGGACAGTTGACCTACAATGAGCAGTTCTTC.

This clonotype has more than one count but fewer than ten. The CDR3 sequence is CASSFGGAGRPNTEAFF. The CDR3 DNA is TGCGCCAGCAGCTTTGGGGGTGCGGGACGGCCGAACACTGAAGCTTTCTTT. The V gene is TRBV5-1, the J gene TRBJ1-1; D might be TRBD1 (5 bases). V dropped 2 bases and J dropped 1 base, with 18 bases sitting between them. CDR3 length equals 17 residues. CDR1 is SGHRS and CDR2 is YFSETQ in the germline V gene.